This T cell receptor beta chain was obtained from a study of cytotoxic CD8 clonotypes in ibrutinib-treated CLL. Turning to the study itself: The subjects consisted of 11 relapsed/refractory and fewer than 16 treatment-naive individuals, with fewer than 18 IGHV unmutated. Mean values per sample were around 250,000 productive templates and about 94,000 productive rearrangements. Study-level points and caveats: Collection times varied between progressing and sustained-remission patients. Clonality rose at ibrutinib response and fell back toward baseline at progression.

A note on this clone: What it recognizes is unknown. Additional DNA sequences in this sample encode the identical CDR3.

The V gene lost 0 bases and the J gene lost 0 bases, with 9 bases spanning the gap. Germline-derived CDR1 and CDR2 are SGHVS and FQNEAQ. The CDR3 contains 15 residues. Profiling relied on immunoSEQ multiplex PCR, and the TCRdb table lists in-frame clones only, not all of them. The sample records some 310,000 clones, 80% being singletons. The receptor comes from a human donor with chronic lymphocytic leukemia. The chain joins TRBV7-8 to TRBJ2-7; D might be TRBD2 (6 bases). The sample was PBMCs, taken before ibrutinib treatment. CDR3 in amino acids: CASSLASGSSYEQYF. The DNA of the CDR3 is TGTGCCAGCAGCTTAGCTAGCGGAAGCTCCTACGAGCAGTACTTC.